The rows below give T cell receptor beta chains drawn from one sample of a study of T-cell memory formation after mild COVID-19. MiXCR was run by TCRdb on the 5' RACE reads, yielding one entry per CDR3 protein. The sample records about 240,000 distinct CDR3 sequences, roughly 9.4% being singletons. The material sequenced was PBMCs or a T cell subset sorted from them (not recorded which). Receptor source: a man between 18 and 29 years old who had mild COVID-19 (a few samples of this study predate the infection). Cell type and time point are not known. The CDR3 runs from the conserved cysteine through the conserved F or W. D genes are given only for firm matches. Only part of the rows carry a size: once, few, many, or a class if the clone is expanded.

-	TRBJ2-2	13	TRBV20-1	few	TGCAGTGCAGAAGGACAGTACACCGGGGAGCTGTTTTTT	CSAEGQYTGELFF
-	TRBJ2-7	12	TRBV5-1	-	TGCGCCAGCAGGAAGGATCTCTACGAGCAGTACTTC	CASRKDLYEQYF
-	TRBJ1-5	12	TRBV6-2/TRBV6-3	few	TGTGCCAGCAGTTATCGGGAAGGGGTGAAGCATTTT	CASSYREGVKHF
-	TRBJ2-3	14	TRBV5-1	many	TGCGCCAGCAGCTGGGACCCCGCCACAGATACGCAGTATTTT	CASSWDPATDTQYF
TRBD1	TRBJ2-1	16	TRBV24-1	-	TGTGCCACCAGTGATTCCGGGACAGGGACGCACAATGAGCAGTTCTTC	CATSDSGTGTHNEQFF
-	TRBJ2-1	16	TRBV11-2	-	TGTGCCAGCAGCGACACTACAGGGAGGTCATACAATGAGCAGTTCTTC	CASSDTTGRSYNEQFF
TRBD1	TRBJ1-5	16	TRBV7-8	few	TGTGCCAGCAGCCCTCCCGGGACAGGGGGGAATCAGCCCCAGCATTTT	CASSPPGTGGNQPQHF
TRBD2	TRBJ2-1	13	TRBV12-3/TRBV12-4	few	TGTGCCAGCACCCTGGGACTACTCGGGGGGCAGTTCTTC	CASTLGLLGGQFF
TRBD2	TRBJ2-5	16	TRBV20-1	-	TGCAGTGCTAGAGATGGGGCTAGCGGGGGGGGAGAGACCCAGTACTTC	CSARDGASGGGETQYF
TRBD2	TRBJ2-7	12	TRBV20-1	few	TGCAGTTCTAGCGGAAGCTCCTACGAGCAGTACTTC	CSSSGSSYEQYF
-	TRBJ2-1	14	TRBV3-1	-	TGTGCCAGCAGCCAAGTTAATGGGAACGGGGAGCAGTTCTTC	CASSQVNGNGEQFF
-	TRBJ2-1	14	TRBV4-2	few	TGTGCCAGCAGCCTACGTAGCGAGTACAATGAGCAGTTCTTC	CASSLRSEYNEQFF
-	TRBJ2-2	17	TRBV6-5	-	TGTGCCAGCATTTACTCGATCAGGAGGAGTCACACGGGGGAGCTGTTTTTT	CASIYSIRRSHTGELFF
TRBD2	TRBJ2-2	15	TRBV7-3	-	TGTGCCAGCAGCATACCACTAGCGGGCACCGGGGAGCTGTTTTTT	CASSIPLAGTGELFF
TRBD1	TRBJ1-1	14	TRBV11-2	many	TGTGCCAGCAGCTACCGACAGGGGTCGACTGAAGCTTTCTTT	CASSYRQGSTEAFF
TRBD2	TRBJ2-5	19	TRBV5-1	few	TGCGCCAGCAGCCGGGGCCTGGCGGGGGGGCCACTATCTCCAGAGACCCAGTACTTC	CASSRGLAGGPLSPETQYF
TRBD2	TRBJ2-5	16	TRBV7-7	few	TGTGCCAGCAGCTTATTAGCGGGGGGCCGAGGAGAGACCCAGTACTTC	CASSLLAGGRGETQYF
-	TRBJ2-5	12	TRBV20-1	many	TGCAGTGCTAGAGGGGGGGTGGAGACCCAGTACTTC	CSARGGVETQYF
-	TRBJ1-4	13	TRBV3-1	few	TGTGCCAGCAGCCAAGATACCCGTGGAAAACTGTTTTTT	CASSQDTRGKLFF
-	TRBJ1-2	17	TRBV4-1	-	TGCGCCAGCAGCCAGCACACCACCGACCGACAGAACTATGGCTACACCTTC	CASSQHTTDRQNYGYTF
-	TRBJ2-4	12	TRBV10-2	-	TGCGCCAGCAAGGGGGGGCAAAACATTCAGTACTTC	CASKGGQNIQYF
-	TRBJ2-5	15	TRBV7-2	-	TGTGCCAGCTCCGACCATAGCGGTGGCCAAGAGACCCAGTACTTC	CASSDHSGGQETQYF
-	TRBJ1-4	16	TRBV7-9	-	TGTGCCAGCAGCTTAGAGCCGGCGCGCGGTAATGAAAAACTGTTTTTT	CASSLEPARGNEKLFF
TRBD2	TRBJ2-3	16	TRBV5-1	-	TGCGCCAGCAGCTTCATAGCGGGGGGCAGGACAGATACGCAGTATTTT	CASSFIAGGRTDTQYF
-	TRBJ2-5	15	TRBV15	-	TGTGCCACCAGCAGAGATCCAGGCCCGCAAGAGACCCAGTACTTC	CATSRDPGPQETQYF
-	TRBJ2-5	13	TRBV11-2	-	TGTGCCAGCAGCTTAGATCAGGCGGGACCGGGGTACTTC	CASSLDQAGPGYF
TRBD2	TRBJ2-3	15	TRBV12-5	few	TGTGCTAGTGGTTCTGACTCGGGACTACCAGATACGCAGTATTTT	CASGSDSGLPDTQYF
TRBD1	TRBJ2-7	15	TRBV10-3	few	TGTGCCATCAGTGAGTCGGACAGGGGGAGGTACGAGCAGTACTTC	CAISESDRGRYEQYF
-	TRBJ1-5	14	TRBV18	few	TGTGCCAGCTCACCACAGGGGTACAATCAGCCCCAGCATTTT	CASSPQGYNQPQHF
-	TRBJ1-3	14	TRBV28	many	TGTGCCAGCACCAGACCTCACTCTGGAAACACCATATATTTT	CASTRPHSGNTIYF
-	TRBJ1-1	14	TRBV16	few	TGTGCCAGCAGCCAATCCAAAGGGGACACTGAAGCTTTCTTT	CASSQSKGDTEAFF
-	TRBJ2-3	13	TRBV7-3	few	TGTGCCAGCAGCTTAACAGAATCAGATACGCAGTATTTT	CASSLTESDTQYF
-	TRBJ1-3	15	TRBV7-9	many	TGTGCCAGCAGCTTACAGCGGTTCGGAGGGGACACCATATATTTT	CASSLQRFGGDTIYF
-	TRBJ1-1	12	TRBV20-1	-	TGCAGTGCTAGCGCCGTGAACACTGAAGCTTTCTTT	CSASAVNTEAFF
TRBD1	TRBJ2-1	17	TRBV28	-	TGTGCCAGCAGTCAGACCGGGGGGACAGGGACATACAATGAGCAGTTCTTC	CASSQTGGTGTYNEQFF
TRBD2	TRBJ2-7	15	TRBV27	-	TGTGCCAGCAGTCCCTCGGGGGGTCTCTTCTACGAGCAGTACTTC	CASSPSGGLFYEQYF
-	TRBJ2-7	14	TRBV7-9	few	TGTGCCAGCAGCTTGGGGGCCTACACCTACGAGCAGTACTTC	CASSLGAYTYEQYF
-	TRBJ1-5	16	TRBV12-3/TRBV12-4	few	TGTGCCAGCAGGTATTCGGCCGTATATAGCAATCAGCCCCAGCATTTT	CASRYSAVYSNQPQHF
-	TRBJ1-2	14	TRBV6-6	-	TGTGCCAGCAGTTACCCAGCAGGACGTGGTGGCTACACCTTC	CASSYPAGRGGYTF
-	TRBJ2-3	12	TRBV11-2	few	TGTGCCAGCAGCTTTTCCCGCGATACGCAGTATTTT	CASSFSRDTQYF
-	TRBJ1-2	15	TRBV7-2	few	TGTGCCAGCAGCTTAGGGCTCCTTGGGGCTTATGGCTACACCTTC	CASSLGLLGAYGYTF
TRBD2	TRBJ2-1	17	TRBV11-1	-	TGTGCCAGCAGCTCGACGGGACTAGCGGGGGGCAACAATGAGCAGTTCTTC	CASSSTGLAGGNNEQFF
TRBD1	TRBJ2-7	15	TRBV7-2	few	TGTGCCAGCAGCTCACCGGGACAGGGTCCCTACGAGCAGTACTTC	CASSSPGQGPYEQYF
-	TRBJ2-7	15	TRBV6-2/TRBV6-3	few	TGTGCCAGCAGTCTCGGGGCATCCCCCTCCTACGAGCAGTACTTC	CASSLGASPSYEQYF
-	TRBJ2-2	13	TRBV30	few	TGTGCCTGGAGTTGGTCCGGGCGAGGGGAGCTGTTTTTT	CAWSWSGRGELFF
TRBD2	TRBJ2-3	15	TRBV10-2	-	TGCGCCAGCAGTGAGCCTAGCGGGGGGCCAGATACGCAGTATTTT	CASSEPSGGPDTQYF
-	TRBJ2-2	13	TRBV11-2	few	TGTGCCAGCAGCTTTAGGGTACCCGGGGAGCTGTTTTTT	CASSFRVPGELFF
-	TRBJ1-6	15	TRBV7-2	-	TGTGCCAGCAGCTTAGGGACACCAGATAATTCACCCCTCCACTTT	CASSLGTPDNSPLHF
TRBD1	TRBJ2-7	14	TRBV7-9	-	TGTGCCAGCAGCTCGACAGGGGGGTCCTACGAGCAGTACTTC	CASSSTGGSYEQYF
-	TRBJ1-3	14	TRBV5-1	many	TGCGCCAGCAGCTCCCCCGGATCTGGAAACACCATATATTTT	CASSSPGSGNTIYF
TRBD1	TRBJ2-7	15	TRBV12-3/TRBV12-4	few	TGTGCCAGCAGTCAACCGGGACAGGGGTACGACGAGCAGTACTTC	CASSQPGQGYDEQYF
TRBD2	TRBJ2-1	16	TRBV9	many	TGTGCCAGCAGCGTAGCTGGTAGCGGGGGGAGCGATGAGCAGTTCTTC	CASSVAGSGGSDEQFF
TRBD1	TRBJ1-3	17	TRBV10-3	-	TGTGCCATCACCTCACCAGCGGGACAGCTTGCTGGAAACACCATATATTTT	CAITSPAGQLAGNTIYF